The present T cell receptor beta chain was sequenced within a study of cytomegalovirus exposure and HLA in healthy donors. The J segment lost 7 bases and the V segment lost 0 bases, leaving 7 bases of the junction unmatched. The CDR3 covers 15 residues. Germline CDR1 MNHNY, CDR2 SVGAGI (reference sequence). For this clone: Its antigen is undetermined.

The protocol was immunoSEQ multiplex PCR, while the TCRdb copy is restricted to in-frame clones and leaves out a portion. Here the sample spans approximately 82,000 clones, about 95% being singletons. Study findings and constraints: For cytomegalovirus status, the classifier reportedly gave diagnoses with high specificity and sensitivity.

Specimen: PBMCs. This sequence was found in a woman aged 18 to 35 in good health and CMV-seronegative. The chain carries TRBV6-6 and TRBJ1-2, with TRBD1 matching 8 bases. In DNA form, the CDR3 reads TGTGCCAGCAGTTACTCCGGCCAGGGGGCGTCTGGCTACACCTTC. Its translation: CASSYSGQGASGYTF.